The clone carrying this T cell receptor (beta chain) has only a few counts. Its target is unknown. The data belong to a study of T cells in Graves' hyperthyroidism and ophthalmopathy. There were TCR beta CDR3 regions amplified from RNA transcripts. The HTBI primer set was used in a first-round RT-PCR of the TCR CDR3. TCRdb analysed the multiplex PCR reads with MiXCR anew, one entry per CDR3 protein. The repertoire holds a few hundred thousand distinct CDR3 sequences, with about 43% as singletons. This CDR3 has 10 amino acids. The V gene's germline CDR1 is SNHLY and CDR2 FYNNEI. The germline V and J ends were trimmed by 4 bases and 9 bases, with 4 bases remaining between them. Whole-study findings and limits: Clonotypes that were expanded in thyroid above 0.001 mostly appeared in blood too. The model forecast ophthalmopathy, anticipating it by a median roughly 6 months before onset.

Specimen: peripheral blood or thyroid tissue (not recorded which). The sequence was collected from a woman under 30 with Graves' hyperthyroidism. The gene calls are TRBV2 and TRBJ2-1; D is unresolved. The CDR3 reads CASSGGEQFF. DNA of the CDR3: TGTGCCAGCAGTGGGGGTGAGCAGTTCTTC.